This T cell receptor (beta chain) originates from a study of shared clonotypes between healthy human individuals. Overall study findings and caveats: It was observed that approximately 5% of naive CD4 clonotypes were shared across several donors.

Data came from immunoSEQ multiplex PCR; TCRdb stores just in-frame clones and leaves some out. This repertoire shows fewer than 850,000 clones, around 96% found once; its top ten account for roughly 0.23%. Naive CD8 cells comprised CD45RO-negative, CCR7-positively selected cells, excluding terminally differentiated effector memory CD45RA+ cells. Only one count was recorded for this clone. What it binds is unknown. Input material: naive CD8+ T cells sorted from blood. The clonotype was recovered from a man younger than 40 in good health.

In nucleotides, the CDR3 is TGTGCCAGCAGCTTAGGTTCAGGCACAGATACGCAGTATTTT. Protein sequence: CASSLGSGTDTQYF. This rearrangement joins TRBV7-6 to TRBJ2-3; D is unresolved. The CDR3 consists of 14 residues. In germline, CDR1 is SGHVS, CDR2 FNYEAQ. V shed 1 base and J shed 1 base, with 6 bases lying between them. Full variable domain (outside the CDR3, taken from reference TRBV7-6 and TRBJ2-3): GAGVSQSPRYKVTKRGQDVALRCDPISGHVSLYWYRQALGQGPEFLTYFNYEAQQDKSGLPNDRFSAERPEGSISTLTIQRTEQRDSAMYRCASSLGSGTDTQYFGPGTRLTVL.